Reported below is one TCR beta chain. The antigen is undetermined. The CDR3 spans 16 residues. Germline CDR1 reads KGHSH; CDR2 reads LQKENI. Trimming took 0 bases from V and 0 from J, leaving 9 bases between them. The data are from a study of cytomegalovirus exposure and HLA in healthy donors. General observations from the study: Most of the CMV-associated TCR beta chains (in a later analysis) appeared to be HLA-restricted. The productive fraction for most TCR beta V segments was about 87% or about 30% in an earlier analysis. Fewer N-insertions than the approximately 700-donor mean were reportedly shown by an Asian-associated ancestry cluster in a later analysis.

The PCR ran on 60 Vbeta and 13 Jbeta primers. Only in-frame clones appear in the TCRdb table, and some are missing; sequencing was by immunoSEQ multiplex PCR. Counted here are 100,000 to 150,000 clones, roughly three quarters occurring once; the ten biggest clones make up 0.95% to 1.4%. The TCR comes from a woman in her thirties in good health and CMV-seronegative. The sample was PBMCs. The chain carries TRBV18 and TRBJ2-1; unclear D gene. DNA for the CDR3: TGTGCCAGCTCACCACCTTCCAAGAGCTCCTACAATGAGCAGTTCTTC. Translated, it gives CASSPPSKSSYNEQFF.